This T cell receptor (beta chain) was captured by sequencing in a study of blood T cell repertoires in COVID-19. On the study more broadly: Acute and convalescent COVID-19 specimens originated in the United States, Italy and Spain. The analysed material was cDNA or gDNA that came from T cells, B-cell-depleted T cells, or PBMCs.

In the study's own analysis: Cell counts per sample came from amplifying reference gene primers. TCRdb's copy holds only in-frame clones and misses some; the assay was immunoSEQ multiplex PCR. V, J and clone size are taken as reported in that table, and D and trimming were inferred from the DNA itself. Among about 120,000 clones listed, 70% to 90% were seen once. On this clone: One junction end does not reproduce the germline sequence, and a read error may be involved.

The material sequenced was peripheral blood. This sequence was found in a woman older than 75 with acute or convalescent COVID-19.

CDR3 nucleotides: TGCGCCAGCAGCCAAGGGGGGACCGGGACTAGCGGGATATTC. It yields the protein CASSQGGTGTSGIF. The rearrangement links TRBV4-1 to TRBJ2-3, with 13 bases fitting TRBD2. The CDR3 spans 14 residues. From germline, CDR1 is MGHRA and CDR2 YSYEKL.